Listed here are 9 T cell receptor beta chains from one sample, sequenced in a study of T-cell memory formation after mild COVID-19. Via MiXCR, TCRdb re-called the 5' RACE reads, giving one row per CDR3 protein. Counted here are under 300,000 distinct CDR3 sequences, under 8.5% occurring once; the ten biggest clones make up under 25%. Sequences were obtained from PBMCs or a T cell subset sorted from them (not recorded which). Source of these receptors: a man in his late teens or twenties who had mild COVID-19 (a few samples of this study predate the infection). Cell type and time point are not known.

V and J are TRBV5-4 and TRBJ2-1; perhaps D is TRBD1 or TRBD2 (5 bases each). This CDR3 has 12 amino acids. V lost 0 bases, J lost 10 bases, and 8 bases lay in between. Per the germline V gene, CDR1 is SGHNT and CDR2 is YYREEE (reference sequence). This CDR3 is CASSLVGDEQFF. The CDR3 nucleotides are TGTGCCAGCAGCTTGGTGGGGGACGAGCAGTTCTTC.

The table lists this clonotype with a few counts. The chain has TRBV7-9 and TRBJ2-1, with 9 bases lining up with TRBD1. CDR1 is SEHNR, CDR2 FQNEAQ, per germline (reference sequence). Trimming removed 3 bases from V and 5 bases from J; junction bases left unmatched: 11. This CDR3 is built from 17 residues. As DNA, the CDR3 is TGTGCCAGCAGCTTCAACTTCCGGGACAGGGCCAACAATGAGCAGTTCTTC. Translation: CASSFNFRDRANNEQFF.

This clonotype has more than one count but fewer than ten. The V and J genes are TRBV7-9 and TRBJ1-1; TRBD1 might be the D (6 bases). Trimming cost V 5 bases and J 3 bases, with 16 bases left between them. CDR1 SEHNR and CDR2 FQNEAQ come from the germline V gene (reference sequence). This CDR3 has 15 residues. The CDR3 sequence: CASSVTGYRDTEAFF. CDR3 in DNA: TGTGCCAGCAGCGTCACAGGGTATCGGGACACTGAAGCTTTCTTT.

This clonotype was recorded many times. The V call is TRBV7-6, the J call TRBJ2-7; TRBD2 might be the D (5 bases). The V end was cut by 1 base, the J end by 2 bases, with 9 bases between. The germline gives CDR1 SGHVS, CDR2 FNYEAQ. The CDR3 consists of 14 residues. The CDR3 region is CASSLGGITYEQYF. CDR3 nucleotides: TGTGCCAGCAGCTTAGGAGGGATAACCTACGAGCAGTACTTC.

The CDR3, as DNA: TGTGCCAGCAGCCCTCCCGGGACAGTAGATGGCTACACCTTC. Encoded protein: CASSPPGTVDGYTF. The J gene is TRBJ1-2, the V gene TRBV7-2; 7 positions match TRBD1. The junction had 9 bases not matched to a gene; V was cut back by 5 bases and J by 6 bases. CDR3 length: 14 residues. The germline CDR1 and CDR2 sequences are SGHTA and FQGNSA.

This clonotype was recorded a few times. The chain uses TRBV10-3 and TRBJ2-5; tentatively, D is TRBD2 (6 bases). CDR3 length: 14 amino acids. CDR1 and CDR2 (germline): ENHRY, SYGVKD. Trimming pared 0 bases from V and 4 bases from J, leaving 9 bases between. CDR3 bases: TGTGCCATCAGTGAGTCTGGCGGGGTAGAGACCCAGTACTTC. Its protein product is CAISESGGVETQYF.

This clonotype appeared a few times. The chain employs TRBV18 and TRBJ2-7, with TRBD1 matching over 8 bases. Germline CDR1 reads KGHSH; CDR2 reads LQKENI. The CDR3 loop spans 13 amino acids. Trimming removed 3 bases from V and 4 bases from J; junction bases left unmatched: 2. The DNA of the CDR3 is TGTGCCAGCTCACCGGGACAGGAATACGAGCAGTACGTC. Its protein is CASSPGQEYEQYV.

The chain carries TRBV12-3 or TRBV12-4 and TRBJ1-2, with no clear D. Trimming left V 5 bases short and J 3 bases short, with 19 bases between. The CDR3 contains 16 residues. CDR3 in amino acids: CASSHRWPGTDYGYTF. The CDR3 bases are TGTGCCAGCAGTCACCGCTGGCCGGGAACCGACTATGGCTACACCTTC.

Details on this clonotype: One end of the junction does not line up with germline, which may come from a read error. V gene TRBV7-3 combines with J gene TRBJ2-3; no definite D call. Germline V lookup: CDR1 SGHTA, CDR2 FQGTGA. This CDR3 is 15 amino acids long. CDR3 region: CAISLRRSNTDTQYF. The CDR3 DNA reads TGTGCCATCAGCCTCCGAAGGAGTAACACAGATACGCAGTATTTT. The full variable domain, in which reference TRBV7-3 and TRBJ2-3 provide the parts outside the CDR3, is GAGVSQTPSNKVTEKGKYVELRCDPISGHTALYWYRQSLGQGPEFLIYFQGTGAADDSGLPNDRFFAVRPEGSVSTLKIQRTERGDSAVYLCAISLRRSNTDTQYFGPGTRLTVL.